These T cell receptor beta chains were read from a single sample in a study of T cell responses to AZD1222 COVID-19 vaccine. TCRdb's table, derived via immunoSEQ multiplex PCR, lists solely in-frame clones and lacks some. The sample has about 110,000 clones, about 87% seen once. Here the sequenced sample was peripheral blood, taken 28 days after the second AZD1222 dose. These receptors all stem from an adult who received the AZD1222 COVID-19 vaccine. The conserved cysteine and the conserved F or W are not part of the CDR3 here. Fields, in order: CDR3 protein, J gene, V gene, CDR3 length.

CDR3 protein: ASSERGTSYNEQF
J gene: TRBJ2-1
V gene: TRBV6-1
CDR3 length: 13

CDR3 protein: ASSSTGSRGNTEAF
J gene: TRBJ1-1
V gene: TRBV5-1
CDR3 length: 14

CDR3 protein: ASSPSYEQY
J gene: TRBJ2-7
V gene: TRBV6-6
CDR3 length: 9

CDR3 protein: ASSIDIGGGNQPQH
J gene: TRBJ1-5
V gene: TRBV19
CDR3 length: 14

CDR3 protein: ASSVTSGGTYEQY
J gene: TRBJ2-7
V gene: TRBV11-2
CDR3 length: 13

CDR3 protein: ASSFEGQTQY
J gene: TRBJ2-5
V gene: TRBV28
CDR3 length: 10

CDR3 protein: ASSPPDATYGYT
J gene: TRBJ1-2
V gene: TRBV9
CDR3 length: 12

CDR3 protein: ASSEMRGEGYT
J gene: TRBJ1-2
V gene: TRBV2
CDR3 length: 11

CDR3 protein: ASSQGLANTGELF
J gene: TRBJ2-2
V gene: TRBV4-1
CDR3 length: 13

CDR3 protein: ASSSSSGASTDTQY
J gene: TRBJ2-3
V gene: TRBV2
CDR3 length: 14

CDR3 protein: ASSIRDGNTIY
J gene: TRBJ1-3
V gene: TRBV19
CDR3 length: 11

CDR3 protein: ASSLVSNYGYT
J gene: TRBJ1-2
V gene: TRBV11-2
CDR3 length: 11

CDR3 protein: ASSLVGGTYTDTQY
J gene: TRBJ2-3
V gene: TRBV5-1
CDR3 length: 14

CDR3 protein: ASSLGVQISEAF
J gene: TRBJ1-1
V gene: TRBV28
CDR3 length: 12

CDR3 protein: ASSFGQASYEQY
J gene: TRBJ2-7
V gene: TRBV5-1
CDR3 length: 12

CDR3 protein: ASSVRSSGRATEQF
J gene: TRBJ2-1
V gene: TRBV9
CDR3 length: 14

CDR3 protein: ASKGHGNTIY
J gene: TRBJ1-3
V gene: TRBV6-6
CDR3 length: 10

CDR3 protein: ASSFRAGALENYGYT
J gene: TRBJ1-2
V gene: TRBV27
CDR3 length: 15

CDR3 protein: ASSRPLAGHNEQF
J gene: TRBJ2-1
V gene: TRBV18
CDR3 length: 13

CDR3 protein: ASSDSVGDRLHEQY
J gene: TRBJ2-7
V gene: TRBV6-4
CDR3 length: 14

CDR3 protein: AISSMGTETGELF
J gene: TRBJ2-2
V gene: TRBV28
CDR3 length: 13

CDR3 protein: ASSQGADETQY
J gene: TRBJ2-5
V gene: TRBV5-5
CDR3 length: 11

CDR3 protein: ASSLDSPGGEQF
J gene: TRBJ2-1
V gene: TRBV11-2
CDR3 length: 12

CDR3 protein: ASSPGTGNTGELF
J gene: TRBJ2-2
V gene: TRBV18
CDR3 length: 13

CDR3 protein: ASSRLGVGQPNQPQH
J gene: TRBJ1-5
V gene: TRBV28
CDR3 length: 15

CDR3 protein: ASSSGPGTMNTEAF
J gene: TRBJ1-1
V gene: TRBV19
CDR3 length: 14

CDR3 protein: AISDRGNQPQH
J gene: TRBJ1-5
V gene: TRBV10-3
CDR3 length: 11

CDR3 protein: ASSLATYEQY
J gene: TRBJ2-7
V gene: TRBV2
CDR3 length: 10

CDR3 protein: ASSAPGGTYT
J gene: TRBJ1-2
V gene: TRBV19
CDR3 length: 10

CDR3 protein: AWDRGLQDTEAF
J gene: TRBJ1-1
V gene: TRBV30
CDR3 length: 12

CDR3 protein: ASSPSGGAEQF
J gene: TRBJ2-1
V gene: TRBV5-4
CDR3 length: 11

CDR3 protein: ASSQEVRNTEAF
J gene: TRBJ1-1
V gene: TRBV3-1/TRBV3-2
CDR3 length: 12

CDR3 protein: ASRPTGTSGVYGYT
J gene: TRBJ1-2
V gene: TRBV28
CDR3 length: 14

CDR3 protein: ASSLGPGDWGTEAF
J gene: TRBJ1-1
V gene: TRBV13
CDR3 length: 14

CDR3 protein: ASSQSAGGITEAF
J gene: TRBJ1-1
V gene: TRBV5-1
CDR3 length: 13

CDR3 protein: ASSRQGLGYNSPLH
J gene: TRBJ1-6
V gene: TRBV5-1
CDR3 length: 14

CDR3 protein: ASSMTGLHYGYT
J gene: TRBJ1-2
V gene: TRBV19
CDR3 length: 12

CDR3 protein: ASSLNPVLNRYEQY
J gene: TRBJ2-7
V gene: TRBV11-2
CDR3 length: 14

CDR3 protein: ASSSADRDYGYT
J gene: TRBJ1-2
V gene: TRBV5-5
CDR3 length: 12

CDR3 protein: ASSPTGNGEKLF
J gene: TRBJ1-4
V gene: TRBV7-9
CDR3 length: 12

CDR3 protein: ASRTSFTVQETQY
J gene: TRBJ2-5
V gene: TRBV5-1
CDR3 length: 13

CDR3 protein: ASSEASGGGEQY
J gene: TRBJ2-7
V gene: TRBV2
CDR3 length: 12

CDR3 protein: ASTGPGDTQY
J gene: TRBJ2-3
V gene: TRBV28
CDR3 length: 10

CDR3 protein: ASSYSGGSPGNTIY
J gene: TRBJ1-3
V gene: TRBV6-2/TRBV6-3
CDR3 length: 14

CDR3 protein: ASSQVLRDTEAF
J gene: TRBJ1-1
V gene: TRBV4-2
CDR3 length: 12

CDR3 protein: ATSRAHRGPNYGYT
J gene: TRBJ1-2
V gene: TRBV15
CDR3 length: 14

CDR3 protein: ASSFSGASYNEQF
J gene: TRBJ2-1
V gene: TRBV7-9
CDR3 length: 13

CDR3 protein: ASSFDGRTEAF
J gene: TRBJ1-1
V gene: TRBV12-3/TRBV12-4
CDR3 length: 11

CDR3 protein: ASNQVGRAGGYGYT
J gene: TRBJ1-2
V gene: TRBV5-4
CDR3 length: 14

CDR3 protein: ASSRRPLKAF
J gene: TRBJ1-1
V gene: TRBV28
CDR3 length: 10

CDR3 protein: ASSLSQGYLSNQPQH
J gene: TRBJ1-5
V gene: TRBV28
CDR3 length: 15